This T cell receptor beta chain was profiled in a study of cytomegalovirus exposure and HLA in healthy donors. Overall study: The study's early data release held about 85 million unique TCRs from HLA-typed donors. Broader study findings: Follow-up analysis later connected one missense variant in DCLRE1C with trimming of TCR beta V- and J-genes. In vitro experiments confirmed that three CMV-associated chains were specific for CMV antigens.

The PCR contained 60 Vbeta and 13 Jbeta primers. Repertoires were generated with immunoSEQ multiplex PCR, while TCRdb's copy carries only in-frame clones and drops some. Here the sample spans 130,000 or so clones, about 70% being singletons. Regarding this clone: Its target is unknown.

The CDR3 has 12 amino acids. V was clipped by 0 bases and J by 4 bases, with 3 bases between them. Germline CDR1 LNHDA, CDR2 SQIVND (reference sequence). The study sampled nominally healthy donors, though unrecorded immune exposures were likely. The sample comprised PBMCs. The origin of this receptor is a woman aged 40 to 49 in good health and CMV-seropositive. The rearrangement uses TRBV19 and TRBJ1-2, with D unclear. The CDR3 DNA sequence: TGTGCCAGTAGTATAGAGAGCTATGGCTACACCTTC. Translating it yields CASSIESYGYTF.